Listed below are T cell receptor beta chains from one sample, sequenced in a study of blood T cell repertoires in COVID-19. The protocol was immunoSEQ multiplex PCR, while the TCRdb copy is restricted to in-frame clones and leaves out a portion. There are 300,000 to 400,000 clones in the sample; 85% to 90% occur only once, and 6% to 8% lies in the top ten. Input material: peripheral blood. The receptors come from a woman in her 70s with COVID-19, enrolled during active disease. The CDR3 runs from the conserved cysteine through the conserved F or W. A D gene is named only where the DNA matches it firmly. The size field is filled for only some rows; it gives once, few, many or a size class.

.	.	16	TRBV5-6	TRBJ1-4	CASSKGRTRTNEKLFF	TGTGCCAGCAGTAAGGGTCGGACAAGGACTAATGAAAAACTGTTTTTT
.	.	13	TRBV5-1	TRBJ2-5	CASSLEAGETQYF	TGCGCCAGCAGCTTGGAGGCGGGAGAGACCCAGTACTTC
.	.	14	TRBV11-3	TRBJ2-2	CASSFTGITGELFF	TGTGCCAGCAGCTTTACAGGAATCACCGGGGAGCTGTTTTTT
.	.	16	TRBV4-3	TRBJ1-3	CASSQDSFDIRNTIYF	TGCGCCAGCAGCCAAGATTCGTTCGACATTAGAAACACCATATATTTT
.	TRBD1	15	TRBV27	TRBJ1-4	CATLLKGALPEKLFF	TGTGCCACCCTCCTGAAGGGGGCACTACCTGAAAAACTGTTTTTT
.	.	12	TRBV28	TRBJ1-1	CASSLAPGGAFF	TGTGCCAGCAGTTTAGCTCCCGGGGGAGCTTTCTTT
once	.	12	TRBV7-9	TRBJ1-6	CASSSLSLSLHF	TGTGCCAGCAGCTCGTTGAGCCTATCTCTCCACTTT
.	TRBD2	15	TRBV6-2/TRBV6-3	TRBJ2-3	CASRPLAGGTDTQYF	TGTGCCAGCAGGCCTCTAGCGGGGGGCACAGATACGCAGTATTTT
.	TRBD1	15	TRBV5-1	TRBJ1-3	CASSSSGGSGNTIYF	TGCGCCAGCAGCTCCTCAGGGGGCTCGGGAAACACCATATATTTT
.	TRBD1	13	TRBV5-1	TRBJ2-5	CASSGQGEETQYF	TGCGCCAGCAGTGGACAGGGGGAGGAGACCCAGTACTTC